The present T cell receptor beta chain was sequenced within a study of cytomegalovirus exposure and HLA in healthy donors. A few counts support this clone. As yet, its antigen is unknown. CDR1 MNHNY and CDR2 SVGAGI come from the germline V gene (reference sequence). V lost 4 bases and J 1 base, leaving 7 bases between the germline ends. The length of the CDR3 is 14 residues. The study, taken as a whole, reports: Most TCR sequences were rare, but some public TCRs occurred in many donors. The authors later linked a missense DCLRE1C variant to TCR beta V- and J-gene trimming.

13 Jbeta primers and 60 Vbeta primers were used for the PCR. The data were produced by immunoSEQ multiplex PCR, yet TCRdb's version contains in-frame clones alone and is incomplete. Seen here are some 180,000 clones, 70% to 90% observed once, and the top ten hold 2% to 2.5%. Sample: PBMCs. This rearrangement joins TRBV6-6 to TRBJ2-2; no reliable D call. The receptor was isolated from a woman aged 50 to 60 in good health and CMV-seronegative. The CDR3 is CASSWAGNTGELFF. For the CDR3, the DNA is TGTGCCAGCAGTTGGGCAGGGAACACCGGGGAGCTGTTTTTT.